The clone carrying this T cell receptor beta chain was picked up a small number of times. TCRdb reanalysed the RT-PCR reads using MiXCR and keeps one entry per CDR3 protein. The repertoire holds approximately 720,000 distinct CDR3 sequences, with more than 13% as singletons. Sequenced sample: memory CD4+ T cells from blood. The sequence came from a female donor in good health, serving as a healthy control.

In nucleotides, the CDR3 is TGTGCCAGCAGCTTATCGACTAGCGGGGGGAGCTCCTACAATGAGCAGTTCTTC. As protein: CASSLSTSGGSSYNEQFF. The gene calls are TRBV7-9 and TRBJ2-1, with TRBD2 identical over 13 bases. The junction had 4 bases not matched to a gene; V was cut back by 2 bases and J by 0 bases. The germline gives CDR1 SEHNR, CDR2 FQNEAQ (reference sequence). The CDR3 has 18 amino acids.